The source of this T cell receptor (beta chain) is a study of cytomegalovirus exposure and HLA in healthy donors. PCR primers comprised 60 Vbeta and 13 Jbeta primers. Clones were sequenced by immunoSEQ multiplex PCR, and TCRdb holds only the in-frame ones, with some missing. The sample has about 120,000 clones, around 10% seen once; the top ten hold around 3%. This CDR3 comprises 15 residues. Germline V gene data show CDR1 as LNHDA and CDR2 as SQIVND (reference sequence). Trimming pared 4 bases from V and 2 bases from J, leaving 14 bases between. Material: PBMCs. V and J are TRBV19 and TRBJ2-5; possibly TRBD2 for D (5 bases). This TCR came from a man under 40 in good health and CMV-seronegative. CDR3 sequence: CASSTRRAEQETQYF. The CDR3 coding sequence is TGTGCCAGTAGTACAAGGCGGGCGGAACAAGAGACCCAGTACTTC. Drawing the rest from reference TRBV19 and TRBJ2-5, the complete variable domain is DGGITQSPKYLFRKEGQNVTLSCEQNLNHDAMYWYRQDPGQGLRLIYYSQIVNDFQKGDIAEGYSVSREKKESFPLTVTSAQKNPTAFYLCASSTRRAEQETQYFGPGTRLLVL.